This T cell receptor beta chain was profiled in a study of cytomegalovirus exposure and HLA in healthy donors. Study context: Samples from HLA-typed donors yielded about 85 million unique TCRs in an early data release.

The CDR3 totals 14 residues. V dropped 5 bases and J dropped 5; count of bases not matched to a gene: 5. The germline CDR1 and CDR2 sequences are MNHEY and SMNVEV (reference sequence). Use of 60 Vbeta and 13 Jbeta primers characterized the PCR. Measured with immunoSEQ multiplex PCR; TCRdb has only the in-frame clones, and not every one. The repertoire consists of approximately 150,000 clones, with roughly 74% occurring once and the leading ten covering about 10%. Sequencing was done on a sample of PBMCs. The chain combines TRBV27 with TRBJ2-7; TRBD1 aligns across 11 bases. This sequence was found in a man younger than 30 in good health and CMV-seropositive. As DNA, the CDR3 is TGTGCCAGCAGTCCCGGGACAGGGGGTCACGAGCAGTACTTC. Translating it yields CASSPGTGGHEQYF.